Following are 32 T cell receptor beta chains from one sample sequenced in a study of early T cells in non-severe SARS-CoV-2 infection. TCRdb re-called the 5' RACE reads through MiXCR, storing one row per CDR3 protein. Of about 56,000 distinct CDR3 sequences detected, over 9.5% appear once; the ten largest clones hold 6.5%. The sample comprised whole blood. The receptors shown here come from an adult who was a healthcare worker with PCR-confirmed SARS-CoV-2 infection or an uninfected control (not recorded which).

The rearrangement joins TRBV29-1 to TRBJ2-1; 9 positions match TRBD2. J was trimmed by 11 bases and V by 8 bases; bases with no gene match: 7. This CDR3 spans 11 amino acids. The germline V gene encodes CDR1 SQVTM and CDR2 ANQGSEA. CDR3 in amino acids: CSLRLAEKQFF. CDR3 coding DNA: TGCAGCTTGAGACTAGCGGAAAAGCAGTTCTTC.

Turning to this clonotype: This clone may be a read error of a much larger clone one base away. The chain uses TRBV2 and TRBJ2-1, with TRBD2 identical over 9 bases. CDR1 is SNHLY and CDR2 is FYNNEI in the germline V gene. The CDR3 runs 15 residues. The junction had 11 bases not matched to a gene; V was cut back by 6 bases and J by 8 bases. The CDR3 spells CASRRRAGGTDEQFF. As DNA, the CDR3 is TGTGCCAGCAGGAGAAGAGCGGGAGGTACGGATGAGCAGTTCTTC.

Many counts were recorded for this clonotype. The chain recombines TRBV13 with TRBJ1-1, with TRBD1 as a possible D gene (5 bases). This CDR3 is 14 amino acids long. V lost 5 bases to trimming and J lost 2 bases, with 12 bases between them. The germline gives CDR1 PRHDT, CDR2 FYEKMQ (reference sequence). The CDR3: CASSPRDSNTEAFF. In nucleotides, the CDR3 is TGTGCCAGCAGCCCCCGGGACTCCAACACTGAAGCTTTCTTT.

This clonotype came up many times. The rearrangement uses TRBV18 and TRBJ2-1, with D perhaps assigned TRBD1 or TRBD2 (5 bases each). The CDR3 consists of 18 residues. Trimming cost V 3 bases and J 0 bases, with 18 bases left between them. Germline V gene data show CDR1 as KGHSH and CDR2 as LQKENI. Here the CDR3 DNA reads TGTGCCAGCTCACCGACCGGGTTGGGGCGGGTCTCCTACAATGAGCAGTTCTTC. The encoded protein is CASSPTGLGRVSYNEQFF.

This clonotype has a count of ten or more. The gene calls are TRBV20-1 and TRBJ1-3, with a tentative D call TRBD1 (6 bases). This CDR3 is 13 amino acids long. V was clipped by 6 bases and J by 2 bases, with 11 bases between them. From germline, CDR1 is DFQATT and CDR2 SNEGSKA (reference sequence). CDR3 in DNA: TGCAGTGCAGCGACAGGAACTGGAAACACCATATATTTT. Translating it yields CSAATGTGNTIYF.

There are many counts of this clonotype. The chain couples TRBV5-1 to TRBJ2-3; TRBD2 aligns across 10 bases. The trim removed 0 bases at V and 5 bases at J, leaving 12 bases unmatched. There are 18 residues in the CDR3. From germline, CDR1 is SGHRS and CDR2 YFSETQ. CDR3 DNA: TGCGCCAGCAGCTTGGGGCCCCTAGCGGGAGCAGGTAGAGATACGCAGTATTTT. This codes for CASSLGPLAGAGRDTQYF. Filled out from reference TRBV5-1 and TRBJ2-3, the complete variable domain reads KAGVTQTPRYLIKTRGQQVTLSCSPISGHRSVSWYQQTPGQGLQFLFEYFSETQRNKGNFPGRFSGRQFSNSRSEMNVSTLELGDSALYLCASSLGPLAGAGRDTQYFGPGTRLTVL.

The gene calls are TRBV24-1 and TRBJ2-3; D is unclear. CDR3 length: 13 amino acids. Trimming shortened V by 5 bases and J by 6 bases, and 11 bases separated the two germline ends. Germline values: CDR1 KGHDR, CDR2 SFDVKD. CDR3 DNA: TGTGCCACCAGTGCCAGGAATTCGGATACGCAGTATTTT. Its protein product is CATSARNSDTQYF.

The V call is TRBV7-9, the J call TRBJ2-1; 11 bases line up with TRBD2. The CDR3 has 16 amino acids. CDR1 SEHNR and CDR2 FQNEAQ come from the germline V gene (reference sequence). The junction had 12 bases not matched to a gene; V was cut back by 5 bases and J by 9 bases. CDR3 protein: CASSDSGRASSSEQFF. Written as DNA, the CDR3 is TGTGCCAGCAGCGATAGCGGGAGGGCCAGTTCGAGTGAGCAGTTCTTC. Full variable domain (rest looked up from reference TRBV7-9 and TRBJ2-1): DTGVSQNPRHKITKRGQNVTFRCDPISEHNRLYWYRQTLGQGPEFLTYFQNEAQLEKSRLLSDRFSAERPKGSFSTLEIQRTEQGDSAMYLCASSDSGRASSSEQFFGPGTRLTVL.

In this sample, this clonotype turned up a few times. The chain employs TRBV9 and TRBJ1-2; maybe TRBD1 (5 bases). This CDR3 region has 16 residues. With 3 bases removed from V and 1 base from J, the gap between germline ends came to 16 bases. CDR1 is SGDLS and CDR2 is YYNGEE in the germline V gene. CDR3 DNA sequence: TGTGCCAGCAGCGCGGGACGGGCCCTGGGTAACTATGGCTACACCTTC. This codes for CASSAGRALGNYGYTF. Combining the CDR3 with reference TRBV9 and TRBJ1-2 gives the whole variable domain DSGVTQTPKHLITATGQRVTLRCSPRSGDLSVYWYQQSLDQGLQFLIQYYNGEERAKGNILERFSAQQFPDLHSELNLSSLELGDSALYFCASSAGRALGNYGYTFGSGTRLTVV.

There are many counts of this clonotype. This chain joins TRBV4-3 and TRBJ2-3; D is undetermined. With 0 bases removed from V and 6 bases from J, the gap between germline ends came to 10 bases. In germline, CDR1 is LGHNA, CDR2 YSLEER. The CDR3 extends over 14 amino acids. The CDR3 DNA is TGCGCCAGCAGCCAAGAGAGCTACACCGATACGCAGTATTTT. This gives the protein CASSQESYTDTQYF.

The chain joins TRBV7-9 to TRBJ2-7, with D possibly called TRBD1 or TRBD2 (7 bases each). The CDR3 spans 17 residues. Trimming removed 7 bases at V and 5 bases at J, with 27 bases between. CDR1 SEHNR and CDR2 FQNEAQ come from the germline V gene (reference sequence). CDR3 in DNA: TGTGCCAGCACCCAGGGGGGAGGGACCCTGCGCAGCGACGAGCAGTACTTC. Translating it yields CASTQGGGTLRSDEQYF.

This clonotype was picked up a small number of times. The chain carries TRBV7-9 and TRBJ1-5; 7 nucleotides line up with TRBD1. This CDR3 contains 16 residues. Trimming took 5 bases from V and 0 from J; bases not matched to a gene: 7. Germline CDR1 SEHNR, CDR2 FQNEAQ (reference sequence). The CDR3 DNA reads TGTGCCAGCAGCCTGGGACAGCAGTATAGCAATCAGCCCCAGCATTTT. As protein: CASSLGQQYSNQPQHF.

The table lists this clonotype with many counts. V gene TRBV9 combines with J gene TRBJ2-5, with unresolved D. The germline V gene encodes CDR1 SGDLS and CDR2 YYNGEE. This CDR3 is 15 amino acids long. Trimming stripped 4 bases from V and 2 bases from J, with 15 bases between. The CDR3 region has the DNA TGTGCCAGCAGCCCCCCCGGAGTCAGGCAAGAGACCCAGTACTTC. Protein product: CASSPPGVRQETQYF. Filled out from reference TRBV9 and TRBJ2-5, the complete variable domain reads DSGVTQTPKHLITATGQRVTLRCSPRSGDLSVYWYQQSLDQGLQFLIQYYNGEERAKGNILERFSAQQFPDLHSELNLSSLELGDSALYFCASSPPGVRQETQYFGPGTRLLVL.

This clonotype was counted ten times or more. The genes are TRBV5-4 and TRBJ1-4; no definite D call. V was shortened by 2 bases and J by 0 bases, with 5 bases between the two germline ends. The CDR3 runs 14 residues. The germline V gene encodes CDR1 SGHNT and CDR2 YYREEE (reference sequence). The CDR3 DNA reads as TGTGCCAGCAGCTTAGGCGCAACTAATGAAAAACTGTTTTTT. Encoded protein: CASSLGATNEKLFF.

This clonotype was observed many times. The chain uses TRBV20-1 and TRBJ2-7; the match to TRBD1 covers 9 bases. The CDR3 has 13 amino acids. V dropped 5 bases and J dropped 5; count of bases not matched to a gene: 7. The V gene's germline CDR1 is DFQATT and CDR2 SNEGSKA (reference sequence). CDR3 DNA sequence: TGCAGTGCTGGAAGTGACAGGGGGAACGAGCAGTACTTC. As protein: CSAGSDRGNEQYF.

This clonotype was counted only a few times. The chain recombines TRBV20-1 with TRBJ2-1, with TRBD2 matching over 16 bases. CDR1 and CDR2 (germline): DFQATT, SNEGSKA (reference sequence). V lost 5 bases and J lost 10; bases outside the gene matches: 8. CDR3 length: 15 residues. The CDR3 nucleotides are TGCAGTGCTTCGGGGGGACTAGCGGGAGGGTACGAGCAGTTCTTC. It yields the protein CSASGGLAGGYEQFF.

This clonotype has at least ten counts. The junction and the germline gene differ at one end; a read error may be behind it. The chain combines TRBV12-3 or TRBV12-4 with TRBJ1-1; tentatively, D is TRBD1 (6 bases). This CDR3 contains 12 residues. CDR3 region: CATSRTATEAFF. The CDR3 nucleotides are TGTGCCACCAGTCGGACAGCCACTGAAGCTTTCTTT.

This chain links TRBV20-1 with TRBJ1-3, with D perhaps matching TRBD1 (6 bases). The CDR3 spans 15 residues. Per the germline V gene, CDR1 is DFQATT and CDR2 is SNEGSKA (reference sequence). The V end was cut by 1 base, the J end by 0 bases, with 10 bases between. The CDR3 loop reads CSARGLDSSGNTIYF. In nucleotides, the CDR3 is TGCAGTGCTAGAGGCCTGGACAGCTCTGGAAACACCATATATTTT.

In this sample, this clonotype turned up many times. J is TRBJ1-1 and V is TRBV6-6; TRBD1 might be the D (5 bases). This CDR3 has 12 residues. CDR1 is MNHNY and CDR2 is SVGAGI in the germline V gene (reference sequence). The germline V and J ends were trimmed by 5 bases and 5 bases, with 9 bases remaining between them. CDR3 DNA: TGTGCCAGCAGTCCGGGGGGTACTGAAGCTTTCTTT. This encodes CASSPGGTEAFF.

This clonotype was found a few times. V gene TRBV3-1 combines with J gene TRBJ1-5; maybe TRBD1 (6 bases). CDR3 length: 13 residues. Germline assignment: CDR1 LGHDT and CDR2 YNNKEL (reference sequence). V lost 2 bases, J lost 6 bases, and 8 bases lay in between. The CDR3 is CASSQMTGQPQHF. CDR3 bases: TGTGCCAGCAGCCAAATGACAGGTCAGCCCCAGCATTTT.

In this sample, this clonotype turned up a few times. The chain is built from TRBV6-1 and TRBJ2-1; 7 bases are a match to TRBD2. V trimming: 6 bases; J trimming: 5 bases; junction bases outside the gene matches: 10. The CDR3 contains 15 residues. The germline V gene encodes CDR1 MNHNS and CDR2 SASEGT. The CDR3 protein is CASRWTGGRDNEQFF. For the CDR3, the DNA is TGTGCCAGCAGATGGACGGGAGGCCGTGACAATGAGCAGTTCTTC.

This clonotype was found a few times. CDR3 in DNA: TGTGCCAGCAGCTTATCTGGTGTTAGCCTTCTCGAGCAGTACTTC. This codes for CASSLSGVSLLEQYF. The rearrangement joins TRBV7-9 to TRBJ2-7, with D hard to call. The CDR3 covers 15 residues. CDR1 and CDR2 (germline): SEHNR, FQNEAQ (reference sequence). Trimming took off 2 bases at V and 6 bases at J, with 17 bases between the two ends.

In its sample, this clonotype ranks as medium-sized. The chain uses TRBV7-8 and TRBJ2-2; TRBD1 agrees at 12 bases. Germline V gene lookup returns CDR1 SGHVS and CDR2 FQNEAQ. CDR3 length: 15 residues. Germline trimming cut 1 base from V and 9 bases from J; bases unmatched to any gene: 3. CDR3 sequence (DNA): TGTGCCAGCAGCTTAGTGGGACAGGGGGCCCGGGAGCTGTTTTTT. Protein product: CASSLVGQGARELFF.

This clonotype was seen ten or more times. This sequence joins TRBV11-2 and TRBJ2-2; D gene ambiguous. Germline CDR1 SGHAT, CDR2 FQNNGV. Trimming left V 0 bases short and J 7 bases short, with 12 bases between. The CDR3 covers 15 residues. CDR3 sequence reads: CASSLDRTYYGELFF. The CDR3 DNA follows: TGTGCCAGCAGCTTAGATAGGACGTACTACGGGGAGCTGTTTTTT.

The rearrangement links TRBV20-1 to TRBJ2-5; the D gene is possibly TRBD2 (5 bases). The CDR3 has 13 residues. Germline CDR1 is DFQATT and CDR2 is SNEGSKA (reference sequence). The V end was cut by 6 bases, the J end by 4 bases, with 15 bases between. The CDR3 loop is CSARLLALETQYF. The DNA of the CDR3 is TGCAGTGCCAGGCTCCTAGCCCTAGAGACCCAGTACTTC.

This clonotype was picked up a small number of times. This chain links TRBV7-3 with TRBJ2-2, with D unclear. Germline values: CDR1 SGHTA, CDR2 FQGTGA. Trimming shortened V by 1 base and J by 7 bases, and 7 bases separated the two germline ends. This CDR3 comprises 13 residues. The DNA for the CDR3 is TGTGCCAGCAGCTTAAGGCGAGGCGGGGAGCTGTTTTTT. As protein: CASSLRRGGELFF.

This clonotype has ten or more counts. CDR3 region: CASSYGSGTGELFF. The CDR3 DNA reads TGCGCCAGCAGCTACGGGAGTGGGACCGGGGAGCTGTTTTTT. The V and J genes are TRBV5-1 and TRBJ2-2, with a possible D match to TRBD2 (6 bases). CDR1 and CDR2 from the germline V gene are SGHRS and YFSETQ. Deletions cut 3 bases from V and 5 bases from J, with 11 bases between. This CDR3 is 14 amino acids long.

This clonotype was observed a few times. V gene TRBV5-1 combines with J gene TRBJ2-6; no clear D. The CDR3 contains 15 residues. Trimming took 4 bases from V and 1 from J, leaving 9 bases between them. CDR1 SGHRS and CDR2 YFSETQ come from the germline V gene. Written as DNA, the CDR3 is TGCGCCAGCAGCCCCCCAATTTCTGGGGCCAACGTCCTGACTTTC. Translated: CASSPPISGANVLTF.

This clonotype was picked up a small number of times. The chain couples TRBV4-2 to TRBJ2-2; 9 positions match TRBD2. Germline CDR1 is LGHNA and CDR2 is YNFKEQ. This CDR3 is 13 amino acids long. Trimming at V came to 11 bases and at J to 7 bases, leaving 8 bases not matched to a gene. CDR3 in amino acids: CAVLAGEVGELFF. DNA for the CDR3: TGTGCCGTCTTAGCGGGAGAGGTCGGGGAGCTGTTTTTT.

This clonotype was detected ten times or more. The V call is TRBV5-1, the J call TRBJ1-4; 10 bases align to TRBD1. Germline assignment: CDR1 SGHRS and CDR2 YFSETQ. The CDR3 runs 15 residues. The ends lost 4 bases at V and 6 bases at J; junction bases unmatched: 6. The CDR3 region is CASSAPDRGYEKLFF. CDR3 DNA sequence: TGCGCCAGCAGCGCTCCGGACAGGGGGTATGAAAAACTGTTTTTT.

In its sample, this clonotype was seen many times. The chain joins TRBV29-1 to TRBJ2-4, with 8 bases matching TRBD1. The CDR3 length is 13 residues. Trimming at V came to 3 bases and at J to 8 bases, leaving 6 bases not matched to a gene. Germline loops: CDR1 SQVTM, CDR2 ANQGSEA. Here the CDR3 reads CSVDQGARDIQYF. CDR3 DNA sequence: TGCAGCGTTGATCAGGGGGCAAGAGACATTCAGTACTTC.

This clonotype turned up a few times. This chain links TRBV13 with TRBJ2-2, with TRBD2 identical over 9 bases. The J segment lost 6 bases and the V segment lost 5 bases, leaving 7 bases of the junction unmatched. The length of the CDR3 is 15 residues. The germline V gene has CDR1 PRHDT and CDR2 FYEKMQ (reference sequence). CDR3 bases: TGTGCCAGCAGCATAAGCGGGAGGACGGCCGGGGAGCTGTTTTTT. This encodes CASSISGRTAGELFF.